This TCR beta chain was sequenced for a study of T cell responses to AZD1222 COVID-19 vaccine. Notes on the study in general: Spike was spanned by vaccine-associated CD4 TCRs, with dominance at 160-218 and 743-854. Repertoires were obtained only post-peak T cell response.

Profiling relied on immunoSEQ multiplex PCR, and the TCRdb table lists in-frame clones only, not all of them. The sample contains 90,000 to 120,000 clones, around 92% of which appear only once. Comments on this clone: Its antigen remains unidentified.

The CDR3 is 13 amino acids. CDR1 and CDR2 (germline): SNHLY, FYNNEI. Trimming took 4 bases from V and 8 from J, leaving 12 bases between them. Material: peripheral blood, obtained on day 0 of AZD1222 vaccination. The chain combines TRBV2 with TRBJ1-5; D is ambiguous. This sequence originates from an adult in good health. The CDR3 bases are TGTGCCAGCAGTGTGCGCGTTACCGAGCCCCAGCATTTT. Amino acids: CASSVRVTEPQHF.